The 11 T cell receptor beta chains presented below share a single source sample, sequenced in a study of blood T cells in healthy people across ages. Primers used in a second PCR of roughly 7 to 12 cycles were a sample-barcoded 5' primer and a J-beta primer mix. TCRdb redid the calling of the 5' RACE reads with MiXCR, one entry per CDR3 protein. The table shows about 1.1 million distinct CDR3 sequences, with 35% to 40% occurring only once. The specimen sequenced was blood. The source of these receptors is a young man in good health.

This clonotype was found a few times. J is TRBJ1-6 and V is TRBV7-2; D may be TRBD1 (6 bases). Germline CDR1 reads SGHTA; CDR2 reads FQGNSA. V dropped 2 bases and J dropped 5 bases, with 16 bases sitting between them. This CDR3 contains 17 residues. CDR3 region: CASSLSTLRQDNSPLHF. The CDR3 nucleotides are TGTGCCAGCAGCTTATCCACCCTCAGACAGGATAATTCACCCCTCCACTTT. Complete variable domain (other parts from reference TRBV7-2 and TRBJ1-6): GAGVSQSPSNKVTEKGKDVELRCDPISGHTALYWYRQSLGQGLEFLIYFQGNSAPDKSGLPSDRFSAERTGGSVSTLTIQRTQQEDSAVYLCASSLSTLRQDNSPLHFGNGTRLTVT.

This clonotype was observed a few times. V and J are TRBV28 and TRBJ2-1; D is perhaps TRBD1 or TRBD2 (5 bases each). The CDR3 contains 14 residues. The germline V gene encodes CDR1 MDHEN and CDR2 SYDVKM. V was shortened by 2 bases and J by 11 bases, with 16 bases between the two germline ends. The DNA of the CDR3 is TGTGCCAGCAGTTTACTCCCTACACCGGGACAGCAGTTCTTC. This sequence encodes CASSLLPTPGQQFF.

The chain combines TRBV5-1 with TRBJ1-3; TRBD1 matches at 8 bases. Germline V gene data show CDR1 as SGHRS and CDR2 as YFSETQ. This CDR3 spans 15 amino acids. Losses at the gene ends were 5 bases for V and 0 bases for J; bases not matched to a gene: 4. The CDR3 is CASSTTGDSGNTIYF. CDR3 DNA sequence: TGCGCCAGCAGTACGACAGGGGACTCTGGAAACACCATATATTTT.

This clonotype appeared a few times. This sequence joins TRBV27 and TRBJ2-2; 10 bases are a match to TRBD2. Germline assignment: CDR1 MNHEY and CDR2 SMNVEV (reference sequence). The CDR3 covers 18 residues. Germline trimming cut 7 bases from V and 0 bases from J; bases unmatched to any gene: 11. The CDR3 protein is CASIPDLAGGPNTGELFF. The CDR3 coding sequence is TGTGCCAGCATCCCTGACTTAGCGGGGGGCCCGAACACCGGGGAGCTGTTTTTT.

J is TRBJ1-2 and V is TRBV7-9; the D gene is possibly TRBD1 (5 bases). Per germline, CDR1 SEHNR and CDR2 FQNEAQ (reference sequence). There are 13 residues in the CDR3. V was trimmed by 2 bases and J by 6 bases, leaving 10 bases between them. The DNA for the CDR3 is TGTGCCAGCAGCTTACCGGGACGGAATGGCTACACCTTC. Its protein product is CASSLPGRNGYTF.

There are many counts of this clonotype. The chain has TRBV14 and TRBJ1-2; D gene ambiguous. V was cut by 0 bases and J by 8 bases, with 10 bases left in between. Looked up from germline, CDR1 is SGHDN and CDR2 is FVKESK. CDR3 length equals 13 residues. The CDR3 coding sequence is TGTGCCAGCAGCCAAGATAACGGGGAAGGCTACACCTTC. This codes for CASSQDNGEGYTF.

The V and J genes are TRBV5-1 and TRBJ2-3, with a tentative D call TRBD1 (6 bases). Germline V lookup: CDR1 SGHRS, CDR2 YFSETQ. V was trimmed by 5 bases and J by 4 bases, leaving 14 bases between them. The CDR3 spans 14 residues. The CDR3 DNA sequence: TGCGCCAGCAGTTTACAGGGCAGGCCAGATACGCAGTATTTT. Amino acid sequence: CASSLQGRPDTQYF. Using reference TRBV5-1 and TRBJ2-3 for the parts outside the CDR3, the full variable domain is KAGVTQTPRYLIKTRGQQVTLSCSPISGHRSVSWYQQTPGQGLQFLFEYFSETQRNKGNFPGRFSGRQFSNSRSEMNVSTLELGDSALYLCASSLQGRPDTQYFGPGTRLTVL.

A few counts support this clonotype. V usage is TRBV5-1 and J usage is TRBJ1-4; 7 nucleotides match TRBD1. This CDR3 region has 14 residues. Germline CDR1 is SGHRS and CDR2 is YFSETQ. Unmatched junction bases numbered 4, after V lost 1 base and J lost 7 bases. The CDR3 DNA follows: TGCGCCAGCAGCTTGTTACAGGGGAGTGAAAAACTGTTTTTT. It translates to CASSLLQGSEKLFF. Complete variable domain (other parts from reference TRBV5-1 and TRBJ1-4): KAGVTQTPRYLIKTRGQQVTLSCSPISGHRSVSWYQQTPGQGLQFLFEYFSETQRNKGNFPGRFSGRQFSNSRSEMNVSTLELGDSALYLCASSLLQGSEKLFFGSGTQLSVL.

V usage is TRBV20-1 and J usage is TRBJ2-5, with TRBD2 matching over 7 bases. The V gene's germline CDR1 is DFQATT and CDR2 SNEGSKA (reference sequence). V shed 8 bases and J 5 bases; nucleotides not matched to a gene: 11. This CDR3 is 13 amino acids long. The chain's CDR3 is CSPRRAGLETQYF. In nucleotides, the CDR3 is TGCAGTCCCCGACGAGCGGGGCTCGAGACCCAGTACTTC.

The rearrangement links TRBV6-1 to TRBJ1-6; maybe TRBD1 (5 bases). Germline V gene data show CDR1 as MNHNS and CDR2 as SASEGT. This CDR3 has 13 amino acids. V was trimmed by 4 bases and J by 10 bases, leaving 11 bases between them. The chain's CDR3 is CASSVGQPSPLHF. The CDR3 DNA is TGTGCCAGCAGTGTCGGACAACCCTCACCCCTCCACTTT.

As regards this clonotype: A much larger clone sits a single nucleotide away, making a read error possible. V gene TRBV7-2 combines with J gene TRBJ2-7, with D perhaps assigned TRBD1 or TRBD2 (5 bases each). This CDR3 is built from 15 residues. V gave up 1 base and J gave up 7 bases, with 17 bases separating them. Germline V gene lookup returns CDR1 SGHTA and CDR2 FQGNSA. CDR3 in amino acids: CASSLGWGSYNEQYF. CDR3 bases: TGTGCCAGCAGCTTAGGTTGGGGGTCCTACAATGAGCAGTACTTC.